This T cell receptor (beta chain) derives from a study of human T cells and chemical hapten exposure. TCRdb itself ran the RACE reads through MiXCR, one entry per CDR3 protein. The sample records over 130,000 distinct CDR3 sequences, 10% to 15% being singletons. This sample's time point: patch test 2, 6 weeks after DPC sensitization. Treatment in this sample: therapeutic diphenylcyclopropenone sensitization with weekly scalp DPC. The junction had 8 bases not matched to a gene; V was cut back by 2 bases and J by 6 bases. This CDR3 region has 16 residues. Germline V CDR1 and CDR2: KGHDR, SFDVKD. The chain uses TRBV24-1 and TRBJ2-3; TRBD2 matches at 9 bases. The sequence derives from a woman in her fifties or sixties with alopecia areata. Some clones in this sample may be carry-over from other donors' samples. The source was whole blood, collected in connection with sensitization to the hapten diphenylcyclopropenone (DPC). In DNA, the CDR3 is TGTGCCACCAGTGATTCCCGTCGGACTAGCGTCGATACGCAGTATTTT. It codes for CATSDSRRTSVDTQYF.